Sequencing of this T cell receptor (beta chain) was carried out in a study of blood T cell repertoires in COVID-19. This clone came up once. Measured with immunoSEQ multiplex PCR; TCRdb has only the in-frame clones, and not every one. The data show some 200,000 clones, around 80% seen once. This CDR3 spans 14 amino acids. Germline V gene sequence: CDR1 MNHEY, CDR2 SVGAGI. V lost 7 bases to trimming and J lost 0 bases, with 9 bases between them. The sequenced sample was peripheral blood. V is TRBV6-5 and J is TRBJ2-2; D not certain. The TCR sequence derives from a middle-aged woman who had recovered from COVID-19. The DNA for the CDR3 is TGTGCCAGCACCCCCCAGACGAACACCGGGGAGCTGTTTTTT. Protein product: CASTPQTNTGELFF.